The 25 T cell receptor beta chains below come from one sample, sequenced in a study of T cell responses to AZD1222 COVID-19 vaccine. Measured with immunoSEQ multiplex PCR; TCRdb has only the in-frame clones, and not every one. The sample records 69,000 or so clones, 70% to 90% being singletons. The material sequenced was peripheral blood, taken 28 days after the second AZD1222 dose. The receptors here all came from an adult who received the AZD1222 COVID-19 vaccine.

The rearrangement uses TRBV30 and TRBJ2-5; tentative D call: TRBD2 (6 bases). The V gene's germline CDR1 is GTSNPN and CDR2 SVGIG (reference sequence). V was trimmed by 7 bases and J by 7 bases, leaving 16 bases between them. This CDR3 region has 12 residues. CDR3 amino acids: CAFLGGMRTQYF. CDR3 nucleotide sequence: TGTGCCTTCCTTGGGGGGATGCGGACCCAGTACTTC.

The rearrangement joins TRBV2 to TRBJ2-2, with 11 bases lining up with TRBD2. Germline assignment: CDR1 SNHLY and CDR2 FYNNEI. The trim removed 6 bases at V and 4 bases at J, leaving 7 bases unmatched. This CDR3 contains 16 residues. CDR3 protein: CASSLLAGDGTGELFF. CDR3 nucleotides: TGTGCCAGCAGCTTACTAGCGGGAGACGGCACCGGGGAGCTGTTTTTT.

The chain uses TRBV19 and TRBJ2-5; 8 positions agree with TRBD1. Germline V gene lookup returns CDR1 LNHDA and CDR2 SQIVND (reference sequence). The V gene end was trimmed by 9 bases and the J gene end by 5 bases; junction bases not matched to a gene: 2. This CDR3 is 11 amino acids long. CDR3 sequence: CASRQGETQYF. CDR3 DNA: TGTGCCAGCCGACAGGGGGAGACCCAGTACTTC.

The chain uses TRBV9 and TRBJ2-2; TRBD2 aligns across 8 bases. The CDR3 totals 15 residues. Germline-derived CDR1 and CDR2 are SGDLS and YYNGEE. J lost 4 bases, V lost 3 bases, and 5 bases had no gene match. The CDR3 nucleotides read TGTGCCAGCAGCGCCCACGGGGGGGTCACCGGGGAGCTGTTTTTT. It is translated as CASSAHGGVTGELFF.

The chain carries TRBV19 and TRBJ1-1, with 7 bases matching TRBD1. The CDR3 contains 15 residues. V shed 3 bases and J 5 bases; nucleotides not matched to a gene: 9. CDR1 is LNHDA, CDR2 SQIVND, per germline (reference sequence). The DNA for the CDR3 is TGTGCCAGTAGTATTCGGACAGGCCACTATACTGAAGCTTTCTTT. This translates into CASSIRTGHYTEAFF.

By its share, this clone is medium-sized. The CDR3 DNA is TGTGCCAGCAGTGCGACTAGCGGGAGGGATGAGCAGTTCTTC. It yields the protein CASSATSGRDEQFF. The chain is built from TRBV6-4 and TRBJ2-1; 14 bases are shared with TRBD2. Losses at the gene ends were 4 bases for V and 8 bases for J; bases not matched to a gene: 1. The CDR3 totals 14 residues. Germline V lookup: CDR1 MRHNA, CDR2 SNTAGT.

CDR3 bases: TGTGCCAGCAGCCAAGGAAGGGGCTACGAGCAGTACTTC. This sequence encodes CASSQGRGYEQYF. The rearrangement joins TRBV3-1 (or the pseudogene TRBV3-2) to TRBJ2-7, with D possibly matching TRBD1 (5 bases). V was pared by 1 base and J by 3 bases, with 7 bases between. CDR3 size: 13 residues. From germline, CDR1 is LGHDT and CDR2 YNNKEL (reference sequence).

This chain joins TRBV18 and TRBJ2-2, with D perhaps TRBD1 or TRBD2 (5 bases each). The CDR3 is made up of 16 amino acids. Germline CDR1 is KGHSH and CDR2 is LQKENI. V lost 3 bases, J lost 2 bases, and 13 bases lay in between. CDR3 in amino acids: CASSPNQGPNTGELFF. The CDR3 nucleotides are TGTGCCAGCTCACCCAACCAGGGACCTAACACCGGGGAGCTGTTTTTT.

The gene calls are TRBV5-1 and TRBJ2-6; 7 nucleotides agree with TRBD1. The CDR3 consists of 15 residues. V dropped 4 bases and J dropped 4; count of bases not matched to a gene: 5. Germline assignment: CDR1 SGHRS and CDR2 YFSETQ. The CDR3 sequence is CASSIGGSGANVLTF. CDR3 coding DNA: TGCGCCAGCAGCATAGGGGGCTCCGGGGCCAACGTCCTGACTTTC. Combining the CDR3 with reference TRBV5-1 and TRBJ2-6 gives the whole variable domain KAGVTQTPRYLIKTRGQQVTLSCSPISGHRSVSWYQQTPGQGLQFLFEYFSETQRNKGNFPGRFSGRQFSNSRSEMNVSTLELGDSALYLCASSIGGSGANVLTFGAGSRLTVL.

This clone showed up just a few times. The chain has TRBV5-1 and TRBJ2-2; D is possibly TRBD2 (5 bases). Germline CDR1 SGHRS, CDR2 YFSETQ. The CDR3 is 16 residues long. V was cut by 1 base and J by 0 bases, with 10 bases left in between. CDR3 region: CASSLSWRTNTGELFF. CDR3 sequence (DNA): TGCGCCAGCAGCTTGTCTTGGAGGACGAACACCGGGGAGCTGTTTTTT.

CDR3 bases: TGTGCCAGCAGCTTGGACTTACTCTCTGGAAACACCATATATTTT. This gives the protein CASSLDLLSGNTIYF. The J gene is TRBJ1-3, the V gene TRBV7-9; D is unresolved. The CDR3 is 15 amino acids. The V gene's germline CDR1 is SEHNR and CDR2 FQNEAQ (reference sequence). With 3 bases removed from V and 0 bases from J, the gap between germline ends came to 9 bases.

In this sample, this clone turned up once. In DNA, the CDR3 is TGTGCCAGCAGCTTGGATCCAGGGGTCGCCGGCTACACCTTC. Translated, it gives CASSLDPGVAGYTF. The chain carries TRBV5-5 and TRBJ1-2; TRBD1 might be the D (6 bases). The CDR3 is made up of 14 amino acids. V lost 0 bases and J lost 8, with 14 bases in between. Per germline, CDR1 SGHKS and CDR2 YYEKEE (reference sequence).

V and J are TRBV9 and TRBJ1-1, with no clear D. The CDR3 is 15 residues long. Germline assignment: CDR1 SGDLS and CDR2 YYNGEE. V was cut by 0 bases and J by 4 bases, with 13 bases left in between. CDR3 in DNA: TGTGCCAGCAGCGTAGCCCCCGGTGTTGGCACTGAAGCTTTCTTT. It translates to CASSVAPGVGTEAFF.

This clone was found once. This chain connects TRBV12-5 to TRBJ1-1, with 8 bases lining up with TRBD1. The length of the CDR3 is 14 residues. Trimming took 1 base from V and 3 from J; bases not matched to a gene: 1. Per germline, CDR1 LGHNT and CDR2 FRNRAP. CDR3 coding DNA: TGTGCTAGTGGTTTGGGGACAGGGTACACTGAAGCTTTCTTT. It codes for CASGLGTGYTEAFF.

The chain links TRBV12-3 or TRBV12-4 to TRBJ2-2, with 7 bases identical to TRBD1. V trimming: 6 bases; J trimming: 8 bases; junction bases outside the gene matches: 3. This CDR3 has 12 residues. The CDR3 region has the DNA TGTGCCAGCAGCCCGGGACAGGGGGAGCTGTTTTTT. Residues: CASSPGQGELFF.

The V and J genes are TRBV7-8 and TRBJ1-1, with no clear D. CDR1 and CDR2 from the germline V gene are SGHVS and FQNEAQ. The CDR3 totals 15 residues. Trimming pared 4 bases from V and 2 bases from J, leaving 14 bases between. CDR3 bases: TGTGCCAGCAGCTGGTCTGCGACCGGCAACACTGAAGCTTTCTTT. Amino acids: CASSWSATGNTEAFF. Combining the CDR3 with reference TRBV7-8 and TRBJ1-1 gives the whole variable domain GAGVSQSPRYKVAKRGQDVALRCDPISGHVSLFWYQQALGQGPEFLTYFQNEAQLDKSGLPSDRFFAERPEGSVSTLKIQRTQQEDSAVYLCASSWSATGNTEAFFGQGTRLTVV.

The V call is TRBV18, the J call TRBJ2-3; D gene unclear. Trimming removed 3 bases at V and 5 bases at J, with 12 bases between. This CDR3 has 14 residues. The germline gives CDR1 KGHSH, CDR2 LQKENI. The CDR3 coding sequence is TGTGCCAGCTCACCTCTTAACGCCATAGATACGCAGTATTTT. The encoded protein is CASSPLNAIDTQYF.

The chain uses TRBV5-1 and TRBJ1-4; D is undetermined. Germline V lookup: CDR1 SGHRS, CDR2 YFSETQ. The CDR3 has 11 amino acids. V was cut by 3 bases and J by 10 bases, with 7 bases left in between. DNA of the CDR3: TGCGCCAGCAGCTCCGAAGGAAAACTGTTTTTT. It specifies CASSSEGKLFF.

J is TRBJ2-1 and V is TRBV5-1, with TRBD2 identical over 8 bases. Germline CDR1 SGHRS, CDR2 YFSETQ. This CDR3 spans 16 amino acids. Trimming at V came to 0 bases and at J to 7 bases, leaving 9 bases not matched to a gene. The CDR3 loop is CASSLAGTRLGNEQFF. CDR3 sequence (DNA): TGCGCCAGCAGCTTGGCCGGGACTAGGCTAGGAAATGAGCAGTTCTTC. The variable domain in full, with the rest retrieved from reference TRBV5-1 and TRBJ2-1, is KAGVTQTPRYLIKTRGQQVTLSCSPISGHRSVSWYQQTPGQGLQFLFEYFSETQRNKGNFPGRFSGRQFSNSRSEMNVSTLELGDSALYLCASSLAGTRLGNEQFFGPGTRLTVL.

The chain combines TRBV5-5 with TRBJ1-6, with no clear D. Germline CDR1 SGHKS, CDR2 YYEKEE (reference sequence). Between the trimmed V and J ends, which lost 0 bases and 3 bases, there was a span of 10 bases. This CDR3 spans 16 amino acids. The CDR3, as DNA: TGTGCCAGCAGCTTGGCCCCCCAGAACTATAATTCACCCCTCCACTTT. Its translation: CASSLAPQNYNSPLHF.

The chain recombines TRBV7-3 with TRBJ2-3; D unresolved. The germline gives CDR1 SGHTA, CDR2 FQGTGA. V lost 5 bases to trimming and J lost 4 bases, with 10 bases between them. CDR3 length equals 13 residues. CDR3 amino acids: CASSLHGADTQYF. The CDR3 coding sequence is TGTGCCAGCAGCCTTCATGGAGCAGATACGCAGTATTTT.

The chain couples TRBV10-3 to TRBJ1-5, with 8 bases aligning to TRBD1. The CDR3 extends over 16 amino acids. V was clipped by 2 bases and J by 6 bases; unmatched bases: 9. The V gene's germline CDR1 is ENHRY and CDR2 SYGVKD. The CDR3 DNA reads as TGTGCCATCAGTGAGACTCCGGGACAGGTACGTCAGCCCCAGCATTTT. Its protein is CAISETPGQVRQPQHF.

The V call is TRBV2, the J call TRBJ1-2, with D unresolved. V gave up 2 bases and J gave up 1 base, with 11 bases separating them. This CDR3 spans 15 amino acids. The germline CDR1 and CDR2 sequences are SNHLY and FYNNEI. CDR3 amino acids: CASSEWELSNYGYTF. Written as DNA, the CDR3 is TGTGCCAGCAGTGAATGGGAACTCAGTAACTATGGCTACACCTTC.

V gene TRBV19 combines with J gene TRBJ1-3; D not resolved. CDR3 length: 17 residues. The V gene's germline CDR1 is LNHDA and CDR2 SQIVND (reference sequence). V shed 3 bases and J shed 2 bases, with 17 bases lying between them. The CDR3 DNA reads TGTGCCAGTAGTATCAGCTTGAACAGCGAGCCTGGAAACACCATATATTTT. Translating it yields CASSISLNSEPGNTIYF.

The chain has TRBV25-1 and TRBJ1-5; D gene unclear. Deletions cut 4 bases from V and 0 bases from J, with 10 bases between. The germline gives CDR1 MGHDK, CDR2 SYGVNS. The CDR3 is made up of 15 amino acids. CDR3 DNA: TGTGCCAGCAGTGCTGACCGGTATAGCAATCAGCCCCAGCATTTT. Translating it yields CASSADRYSNQPQHF.